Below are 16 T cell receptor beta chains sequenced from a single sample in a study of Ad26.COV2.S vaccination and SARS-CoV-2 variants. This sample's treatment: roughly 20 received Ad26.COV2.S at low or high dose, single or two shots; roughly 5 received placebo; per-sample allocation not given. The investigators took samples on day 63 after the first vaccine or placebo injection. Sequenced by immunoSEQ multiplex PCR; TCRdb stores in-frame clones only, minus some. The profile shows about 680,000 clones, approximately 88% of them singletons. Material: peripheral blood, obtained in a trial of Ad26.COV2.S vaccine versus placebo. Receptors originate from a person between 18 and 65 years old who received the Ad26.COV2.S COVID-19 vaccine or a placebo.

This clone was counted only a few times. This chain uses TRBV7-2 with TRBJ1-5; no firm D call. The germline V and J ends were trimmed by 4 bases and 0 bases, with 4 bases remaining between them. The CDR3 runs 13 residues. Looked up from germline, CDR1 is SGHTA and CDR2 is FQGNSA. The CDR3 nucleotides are TGTGCCAGCAGCTCCAATAGCAATCAGCCCCAGCATTTT. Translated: CASSSNSNQPQHF.

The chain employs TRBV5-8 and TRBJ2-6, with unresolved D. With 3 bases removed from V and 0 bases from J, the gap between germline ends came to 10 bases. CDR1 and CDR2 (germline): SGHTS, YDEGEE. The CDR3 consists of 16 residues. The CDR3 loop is CASSSFTFSGANVLTF. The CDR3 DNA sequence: TGTGCCAGCAGCTCGTTTACCTTCTCTGGGGCCAACGTCCTGACTTTC.

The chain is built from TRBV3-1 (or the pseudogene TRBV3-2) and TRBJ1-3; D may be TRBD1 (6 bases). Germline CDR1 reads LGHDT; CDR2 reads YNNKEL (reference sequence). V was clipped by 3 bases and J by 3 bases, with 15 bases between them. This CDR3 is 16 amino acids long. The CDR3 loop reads CASSHRQAGRGNTIYF. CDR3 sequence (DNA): TGTGCCAGCAGCCACCGACAGGCGGGCCGTGGAAACACCATATATTTT.

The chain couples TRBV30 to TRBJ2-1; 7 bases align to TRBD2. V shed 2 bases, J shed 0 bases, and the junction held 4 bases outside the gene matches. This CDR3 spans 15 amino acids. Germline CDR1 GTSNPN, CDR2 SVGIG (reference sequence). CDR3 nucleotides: TGTGCCTGGAGTAGCGGGATGAGCTCCTACAATGAGCAGTTCTTC. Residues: CAWSSGMSSYNEQFF.

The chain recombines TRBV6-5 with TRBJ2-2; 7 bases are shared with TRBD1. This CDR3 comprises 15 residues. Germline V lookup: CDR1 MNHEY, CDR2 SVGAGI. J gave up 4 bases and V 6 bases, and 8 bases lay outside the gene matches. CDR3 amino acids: CASRTVQGITGELFF. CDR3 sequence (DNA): TGTGCCAGCAGGACGGTACAGGGGATCACCGGGGAGCTGTTTTTT.

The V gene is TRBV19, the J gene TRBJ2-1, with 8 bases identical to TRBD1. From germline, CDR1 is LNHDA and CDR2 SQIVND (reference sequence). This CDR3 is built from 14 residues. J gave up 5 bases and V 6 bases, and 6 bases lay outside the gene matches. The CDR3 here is CASSLGQGNNEQFF. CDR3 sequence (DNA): TGTGCCAGTAGCCTCGGACAGGGCAACAATGAGCAGTTCTTC.

The CDR3 protein is CASSPYPQGGRGTDTQYF. The DNA for the CDR3 is TGTGCCAGCAGCCCTTACCCTCAGGGAGGAAGGGGCACAGATACGCAGTATTTT. This chain links TRBV11-2 with TRBJ2-3, with D tentatively TRBD2 (6 bases). Between the trimmed V and J ends, which lost 5 bases and 1 base, there was a span of 22 bases. This CDR3 spans 18 amino acids. CDR1 SGHAT and CDR2 FQNNGV come from the germline V gene.

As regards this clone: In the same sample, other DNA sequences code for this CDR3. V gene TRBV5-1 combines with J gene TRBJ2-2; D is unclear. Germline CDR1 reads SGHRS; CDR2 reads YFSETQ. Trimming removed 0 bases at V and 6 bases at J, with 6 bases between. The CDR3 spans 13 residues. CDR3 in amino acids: CASSLEGPGELFF. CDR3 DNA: TGCGCCAGCAGCTTGGAGGGTCCCGGGGAGCTGTTTTTT.

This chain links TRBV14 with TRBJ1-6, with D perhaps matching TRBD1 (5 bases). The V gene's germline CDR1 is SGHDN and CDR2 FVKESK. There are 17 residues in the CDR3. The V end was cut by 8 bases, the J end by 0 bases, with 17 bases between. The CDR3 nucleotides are TGTGCCAGCCCCCGGGGCAACCATTCCTCCTATAATTCACCCCTCCACTTT. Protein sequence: CASPRGNHSSYNSPLHF.

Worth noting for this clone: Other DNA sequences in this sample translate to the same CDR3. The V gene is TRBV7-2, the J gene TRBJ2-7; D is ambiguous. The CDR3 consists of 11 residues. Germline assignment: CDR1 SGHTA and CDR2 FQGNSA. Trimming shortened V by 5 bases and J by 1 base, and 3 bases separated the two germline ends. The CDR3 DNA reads TGTGCCAGCAGCGCATCCTACGAGCAGTACTTC. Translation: CASSASYEQYF.

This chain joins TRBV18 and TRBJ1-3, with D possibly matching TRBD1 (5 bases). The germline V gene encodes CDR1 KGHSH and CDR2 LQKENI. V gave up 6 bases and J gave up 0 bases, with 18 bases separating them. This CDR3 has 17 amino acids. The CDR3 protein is CASSRQDQGFSGNTIYF. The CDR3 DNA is TGTGCCAGCTCTCGTCAAGACCAGGGCTTCTCTGGAAACACCATATATTTT.

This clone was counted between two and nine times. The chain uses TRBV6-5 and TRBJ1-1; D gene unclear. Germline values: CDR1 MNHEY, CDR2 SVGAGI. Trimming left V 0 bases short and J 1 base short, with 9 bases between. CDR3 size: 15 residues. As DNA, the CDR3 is TGTGCCAGCAGTTACTCGAGGGTCGCGAACACTGAAGCTTTCTTT. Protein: CASSYSRVANTEAFF.

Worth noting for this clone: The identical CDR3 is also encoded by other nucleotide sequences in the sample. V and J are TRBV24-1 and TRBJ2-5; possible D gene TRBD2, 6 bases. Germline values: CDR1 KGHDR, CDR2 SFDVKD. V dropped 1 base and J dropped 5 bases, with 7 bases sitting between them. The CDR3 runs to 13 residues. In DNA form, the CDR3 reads TGTGCCACCAGTGATTTTGGGGGGGAGACCCAGTACTTC. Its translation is CATSDFGGETQYF.

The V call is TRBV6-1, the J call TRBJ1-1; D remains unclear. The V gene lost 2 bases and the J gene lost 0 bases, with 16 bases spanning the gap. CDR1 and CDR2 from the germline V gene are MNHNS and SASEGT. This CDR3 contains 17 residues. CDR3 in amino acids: CASSELGRHAMNTEAFF. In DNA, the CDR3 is TGTGCCAGCAGTGAATTGGGGAGGCACGCCATGAACACTGAAGCTTTCTTT.

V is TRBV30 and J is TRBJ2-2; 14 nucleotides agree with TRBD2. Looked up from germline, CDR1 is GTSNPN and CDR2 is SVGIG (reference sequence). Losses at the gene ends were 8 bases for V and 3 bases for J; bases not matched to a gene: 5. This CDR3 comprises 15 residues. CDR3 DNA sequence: TGTGCCGGGACTAGCGGGAGCGGGGACACCGGGGAGCTGTTTTTT. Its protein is CAGTSGSGDTGELFF.

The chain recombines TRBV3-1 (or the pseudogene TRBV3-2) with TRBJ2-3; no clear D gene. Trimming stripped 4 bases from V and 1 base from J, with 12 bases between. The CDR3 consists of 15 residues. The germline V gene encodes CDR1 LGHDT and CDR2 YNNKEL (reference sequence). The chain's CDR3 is CASSRRITGTDTQYF. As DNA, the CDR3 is TGTGCCAGCAGCCGTCGAATCACCGGCACAGATACGCAGTATTTT.